This T cell receptor (beta chain) was captured by sequencing in a study of blood T cell repertoires in COVID-19. Study processing details: Researchers report that nucleated cell counts were estimated from reference gene primer amplification. The assay was immunoSEQ multiplex PCR, and TCRdb's table has in-frame clones only and misses some. The DNA was the basis for D and trimming; V, J and clone size are from that table. This sample has a few hundred thousand clones; approximately 88% occur once, and the top ten carry about 6.8%. Deletions cut 0 bases from V and 8 bases from J, with 17 bases between. The CDR3 loop spans 16 amino acids. Per germline, CDR1 SGDLS and CDR2 YYNGEE.

The TCR comes from a man between 18 and 35 years old who had recovered from COVID-19. Sequencing used peripheral blood. This chain joins TRBV9 and TRBJ2-2; no clear D. In DNA, the CDR3 is TGTGCCAGCAGCGTAGAGGCGGCTTCCGACGGGGGGGAGCTGTTTTTT. Translating it yields CASSVEAASDGGELFF.